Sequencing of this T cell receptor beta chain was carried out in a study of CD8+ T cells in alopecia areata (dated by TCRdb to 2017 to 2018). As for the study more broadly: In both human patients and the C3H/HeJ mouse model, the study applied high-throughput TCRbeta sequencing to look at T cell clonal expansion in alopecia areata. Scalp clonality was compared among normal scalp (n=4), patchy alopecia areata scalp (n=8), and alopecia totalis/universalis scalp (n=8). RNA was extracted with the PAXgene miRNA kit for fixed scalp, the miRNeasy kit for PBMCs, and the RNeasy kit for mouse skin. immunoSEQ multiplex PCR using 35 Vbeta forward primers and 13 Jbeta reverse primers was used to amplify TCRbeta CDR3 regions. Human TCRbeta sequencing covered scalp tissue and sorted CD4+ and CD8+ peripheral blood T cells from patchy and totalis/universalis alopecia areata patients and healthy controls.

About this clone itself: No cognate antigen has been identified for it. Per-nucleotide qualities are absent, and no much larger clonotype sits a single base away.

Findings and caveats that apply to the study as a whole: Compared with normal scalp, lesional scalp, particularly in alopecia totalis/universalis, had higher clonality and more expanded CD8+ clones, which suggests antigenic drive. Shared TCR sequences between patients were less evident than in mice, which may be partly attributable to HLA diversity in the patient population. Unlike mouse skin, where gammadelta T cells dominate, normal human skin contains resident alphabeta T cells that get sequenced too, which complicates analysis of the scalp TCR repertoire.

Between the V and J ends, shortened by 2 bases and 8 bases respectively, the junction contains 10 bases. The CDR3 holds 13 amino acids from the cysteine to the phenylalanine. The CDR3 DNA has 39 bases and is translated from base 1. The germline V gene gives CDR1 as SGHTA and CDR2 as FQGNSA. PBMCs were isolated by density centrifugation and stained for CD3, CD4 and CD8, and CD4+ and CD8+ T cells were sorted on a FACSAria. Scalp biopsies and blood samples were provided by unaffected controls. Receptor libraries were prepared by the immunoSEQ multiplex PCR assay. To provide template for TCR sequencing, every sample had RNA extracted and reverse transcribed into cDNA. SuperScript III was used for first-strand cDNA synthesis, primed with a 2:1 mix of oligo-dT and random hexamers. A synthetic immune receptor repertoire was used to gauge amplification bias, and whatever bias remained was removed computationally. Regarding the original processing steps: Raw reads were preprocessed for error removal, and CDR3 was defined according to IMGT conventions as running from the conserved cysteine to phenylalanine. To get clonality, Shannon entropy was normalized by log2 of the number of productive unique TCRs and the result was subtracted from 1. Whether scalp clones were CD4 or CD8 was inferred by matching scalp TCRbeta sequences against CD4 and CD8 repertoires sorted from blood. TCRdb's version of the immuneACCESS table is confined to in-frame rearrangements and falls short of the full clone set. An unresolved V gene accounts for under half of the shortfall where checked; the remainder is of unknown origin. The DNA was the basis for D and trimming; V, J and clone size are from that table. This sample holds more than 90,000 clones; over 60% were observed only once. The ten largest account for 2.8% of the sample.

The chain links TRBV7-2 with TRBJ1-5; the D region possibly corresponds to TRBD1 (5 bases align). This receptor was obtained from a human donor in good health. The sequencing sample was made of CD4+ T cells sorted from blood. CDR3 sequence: CASSLTRVEPQHF. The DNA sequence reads TGTGCCAGCAGCTTAACCAGGGTGGAGCCCCAGCATTTT.